This entry concerns a single TCR beta chain. All exposed participants met a person with COVID-19 within 2 weeks before entering the study. Germline CDR1 LGHNA, CDR2 YSLEER. The CDR3 totals 17 residues. The trim removed 0 bases at V and 6 bases at J, leaving 9 bases unmatched. The sample is drawn from a study of blood T cell repertoires in COVID-19. Per the original data handling: Reference gene primer amplification yielded estimated nucleated cell counts. Data came from immunoSEQ multiplex PCR; TCRdb stores just in-frame clones and leaves some out. Clone size and V and J calls were adopted from that table, with D and trimming inferred from the DNA. The repertoire consists of 300,000 to 400,000 clones, with 85% to 95% occurring once and the leading ten covering roughly 3.9%.

The TCR sequence derives from a woman under 40 who had been exposed to COVID-19. The rearrangement links TRBV4-3 to TRBJ2-2, with 8 bases matching TRBD1. Sequencing was carried out using PBMCs or T cells enriched from blood (not recorded which). The CDR3 sequence: CASSQESRTGNSGELFF. The CDR3 DNA reads TGCGCCAGCAGCCAAGAAAGTCGGACAGGGAATTCCGGGGAGCTGTTTTTT.